The 15 T cell receptor beta chains listed next were all sequenced from one sample in a study of CD8 T cells in Susac syndrome. RNA was extracted with the RNeasy kit, and a quantity of roughly 0.5 to 1 ug was reverse transcribed using random hexamers. One entry per CDR3 protein results from TCRdb running MiXCR on the immunoSEQ multiplex PCR reads. The repertoire includes fewer than 250,000 distinct CDR3 sequences, 80% to 95% of them detected once, and approximately 0.13% sits in the top ten. Sequencing was performed on CD8+ T cells from PBMCs. The source of these receptors is a human donor with multiple sclerosis.

This chain links TRBV14 with TRBJ2-7; no clear D gene. The germline gives CDR1 SGHDN, CDR2 FVKESK. The length of the CDR3 is 12 residues. Between the trimmed V and J ends, which lost 1 base and 6 bases, there was a span of 7 bases. CDR3 sequence: CASSQVSSEQYF. The DNA of the CDR3 is TGTGCCAGCAGCCAAGTGTCTTCCGAGCAGTACTTC. The entire variable domain, with the rest obtained from reference TRBV14 and TRBJ2-7, is as follows: EAGVTQFPSHSVIEKGQTVTLRCDPISGHDNLYWYRRVMGKEIKFLLHFVKESKQDESGMPNNRFLAERTGGTYSTLKVQPAELEDSGVYFCASSQVSSEQYFGPGTRLTVT.

The chain carries TRBV30 and TRBJ2-5; D is uncertain. Per germline, CDR1 GTSNPN and CDR2 SVGIG (reference sequence). This CDR3 is built from 13 residues. Trimming pared 5 bases from V and 5 bases from J, leaving 15 bases between. The CDR3 nucleotides read TGTGCCTGGGAAGAAGAGTCCGGGGAGACCCAGTACTTC. It is translated as CAWEEESGETQYF. The whole variable domain, filled in from reference TRBV30 and TRBJ2-5, reads SQTIHQWPATLVQPVGSPLSLECTVEGTSNPNLYWYRQAAGRGLQLLFYSVGIGQISSEVPQNLSASRPQDRQFILSSKKLLLSDSGFYLCAWEEESGETQYFGPGTRLLVL.

The V gene is TRBV21-1, the J gene TRBJ2-7; no DNA check was done on the table's D call, TRBD2. TRBV21-1 is noted as a pseudogene. CDR3 length equals 12 residues. CDR3 sequence reads: CASSRNGREQYF. In DNA form, the CDR3 reads TGTGCCAGCAGCAGAAACGGGAGGGAACAGTACTTC.

This clonotype was found once. The chain links TRBV7-3 to TRBJ2-2; 8 bases match TRBD2. This CDR3 has 15 amino acids. V trimming: 5 bases; J trimming: 3 bases; junction bases outside the gene matches: 5. Germline values: CDR1 SGHTA, CDR2 FQGTGA. In DNA form, the CDR3 reads TGTGCCAGCAGCCCCCAGCGGGGGTACACCGGGGAGCTGTTTTTT. As protein: CASSPQRGYTGELFF. Variable domain in full (rest from reference TRBV7-3 and TRBJ2-2): GAGVSQTPSNKVTEKGKYVELRCDPISGHTALYWYRQSLGQGPEFLIYFQGTGAADDSGLPNDRFFAVRPEGSVSTLKIQRTERGDSAVYLCASSPQRGYTGELFFGEGSRLTVL.

The V and J genes are TRBV6-5 and TRBJ2-2; 14 positions match TRBD2. The V segment lost 2 bases and the J segment 6 bases; nucleotides outside the gene matches: 5. This CDR3 region has 17 residues. Germline assignment: CDR1 MNHEY and CDR2 SVGAGI. In DNA, the CDR3 is TGTGCCAGCAGTTACGGGACTAGCGGGAGTGCGGCCGGGGAGCTGTTTTTT. The encoded protein is CASSYGTSGSAAGELFF.

This chain joins TRBV13 and TRBJ2-5; D unresolved. The CDR3 runs to 15 residues. V lost 5 bases, J lost 1 base, and 14 bases lay in between. Looked up from germline, CDR1 is PRHDT and CDR2 is FYEKMQ (reference sequence). CDR3 coding DNA: TGTGCCAGCAGCCCCCGGTGGAGTAGCCAAGAGACCCAGTACTTC. It codes for CASSPRWSSQETQYF.

This chain links TRBV29-1 with TRBJ2-1, with 12 positions matching TRBD2. The CDR3 runs 15 residues. The ends lost 6 bases at V and 4 bases at J; junction bases unmatched: 7. Germline CDR1 is SQVTM and CDR2 is ANQGSEA. CDR3 sequence (DNA): TGCAGCGTGCAAACGACTAGCGGGGGTTACAATGAGCAGTTCTTC. It codes for CSVQTTSGGYNEQFF.

The chain uses TRBV6-1 and TRBJ1-2; D gene ambiguous. V gave up 2 bases and J gave up 2 bases, with 12 bases separating them. The V gene's germline CDR1 is MNHNS and CDR2 SASEGT. The CDR3 spans 15 residues. The CDR3 nucleotides read TGTGCCAGCAGTGAATTAGGAGTCTCCAACTATGGCTACACCTTC. Translation: CASSELGVSNYGYTF.

The V and J genes are TRBV4-2 and TRBJ2-7; D unclear. The CDR3 sequence is 15 residues long. The V gene's germline CDR1 is LGHNA and CDR2 YNFKEQ. V was pared by 0 bases and J by 0 bases, with 9 bases between. The CDR3 reads CASSQDVSSSYEQYF. DNA for the CDR3: TGTGCCAGCAGCCAAGATGTATCAAGCTCCTACGAGCAGTACTTC.

The chain has TRBV12-3 or TRBV12-4 and TRBJ2-1, with TRBD1 matching 9 bases. With V trimmed by 2 bases and J by 10 bases, 3 bases remained unmatched. This CDR3 has 13 amino acids. CDR3 coding DNA: TGTGCCAGCAGTTTACCGGGACAGGGAGAGCAGTTCTTC. Translation gives CASSLPGQGEQFF.

The chain combines TRBV15 with TRBJ1-1; no clear D. Germline CDR1 LNHNV, CDR2 YYDKDF (reference sequence). V gave up 0 bases and J gave up 3 bases, with 8 bases separating them. This CDR3 contains 14 residues. The CDR3 DNA sequence: TGTGCCACCAGCAGAGATCGGGCCCACACTGAAGCTTTCTTT. Its translation: CATSRDRAHTEAFF.

In this sample, this clonotype turned up a few times. This rearrangement joins TRBV6-5 to TRBJ2-1; D uncertain. The V and J ends lost 2 bases and 9 bases respectively, with 8 bases between them. The CDR3 consists of 12 residues. CDR1 and CDR2 from the germline V gene are MNHEY and SVGAGI. The chain's CDR3 is CASSYALGEQFF. DNA of the CDR3: TGTGCCAGCAGTTACGCCTTGGGTGAGCAGTTCTTC.

The rearrangement uses TRBV15 and TRBJ1-5; maybe TRBD1 (5 bases). The CDR3 covers 15 residues. The V and J ends lost 0 bases and 4 bases respectively, with 10 bases between them. Germline V gene data show CDR1 as LNHNV and CDR2 as YYDKDF (reference sequence). Written as DNA, the CDR3 is TGTGCCACCAGCAGAGATTGGGGGGGGAATCAGCCCCAGCATTTT. This encodes CATSRDWGGNQPQHF.

CDR3 DNA sequence: TGTGCCTGGAGTGTACTCTTACTAGCGGGGCAAGAGACCCAGTACTTC. Translated: CAWSVLLLAGQETQYF. The J gene is TRBJ2-5, the V gene TRBV30; the match to TRBD2 covers 10 bases. The germline CDR1 and CDR2 sequences are GTSNPN and SVGIG (reference sequence). J lost 2 bases, V lost 0 bases, and 6 bases had no gene match. The CDR3 runs 16 residues.

The chain joins TRBV15 to TRBJ2-1; TRBD1 is a possible D gene (6 bases). The germline gives CDR1 LNHNV, CDR2 YYDKDF (reference sequence). Trimming shortened V by 1 base and J by 4 bases, and 14 bases separated the two germline ends. The CDR3 spans 16 residues. As DNA, the CDR3 is TGTGCCACCAGCAGAGGCCGGGCAGGGGTTTACAATGAGCAGTTCTTC. This gives the protein CATSRGRAGVYNEQFF. The full variable domain, with the rest looked up from reference TRBV15 and TRBJ2-1, is DAMVIQNPRYQVTQFGKPVTLSCSQTLNHNVMYWYQQKSSQAPKLLFHYYDKDFNNEADTPDNFQSRRPNTSFCFLDIRSPGLGDTAMYLCATSRGRAGVYNEQFFGPGTRLTVL.